This T cell receptor beta chain was recorded in a study of shared clonotypes between healthy human individuals. CDR3 length: 14 amino acids. Trimming at V came to 3 bases and at J to 1 base, leaving 2 bases not matched to a gene. CDR1 KGHSH and CDR2 LQKENI come from the germline V gene. For this clone: What it binds is unknown.

TCRdb's table, derived via immunoSEQ multiplex PCR, lists solely in-frame clones and lacks some. The profile shows about 180,000 clones, approximately 95% of them singletons. Overall study results and limits: The sampled material consisted only of blood, and tissue repertoires are likely to differ.

The V call is TRBV18, the J call TRBJ1-1; TRBD1 matches 7 bases. Sequenced: naive CD4+ T cells sorted from blood. Subset described: CD45RA+ positively selected. The sequence came from a woman in her twenties or thirties in good health. CDR3 DNA sequence: TGTGCCAGCTCACCGGGACAGAAGAACACTGAAGCTTTCTTT. This codes for CASSPGQKNTEAFF.